The 5 T cell receptor beta chains in this list originate from one sample, sequenced in a study of blood T cell repertoires in COVID-19. Clones were sequenced by immunoSEQ multiplex PCR, and TCRdb holds only the in-frame ones, with some missing. There are around 480,000 clones in the sample; around 89% occur only once, and roughly 13% lies in the top ten. Sequences were obtained from peripheral blood. The receptors stem from a woman in her forties or fifties with COVID-19, enrolled during active disease.

This rearrangement joins TRBV19 to TRBJ1-5, with D possibly TRBD1 on 6 matching bases. Germline values: CDR1 LNHDA, CDR2 SQIVND (reference sequence). V lost 3 bases and J 3 bases, leaving 9 bases between the germline ends. CDR3 length: 14 residues. The CDR3 sequence is CASSIRTDNQPQHF. CDR3 nucleotide sequence: TGTGCCAGTAGTATTAGGACAGACAATCAGCCCCAGCATTTT. Drawing the rest from reference TRBV19 and TRBJ1-5, the complete variable domain is DGGITQSPKYLFRKEGQNVTLSCEQNLNHDAMYWYRQDPGQGLRLIYYSQIVNDFQKGDIAEGYSVSREKKESFPLTVTSAQKNPTAFYLCASSIRTDNQPQHFGDGTRLSIL.

This sequence joins TRBV19 and TRBJ2-1, with a tentative D call TRBD2 (7 bases). Trimming took 4 bases from V and 8 from J, leaving 15 bases between them. The V gene's germline CDR1 is LNHDA and CDR2 SQIVND (reference sequence). The CDR3 extends over 14 amino acids. DNA for the CDR3: TGTGCCAGTAGTAGGGGGGGCCGGGTTGATGAGCAGTTCTTC. Protein product: CASSRGGRVDEQFF.

The DNA for the CDR3 is TGTGCCAGCAGTTACCTGGGGGGTTTGAACACTGAAGCTTTCTTT. This encodes CASSYLGGLNTEAFF. V and J are TRBV6-5 and TRBJ1-1; perhaps TRBD1 as D (5 bases). Germline CDR1 and CDR2: MNHEY and SVGAGI. Trimming took 2 bases from V and 0 from J, leaving 10 bases between them. The length of the CDR3 is 15 residues.

The V and J genes are TRBV4-2 and TRBJ2-7; 8 positions match TRBD1. CDR1 is LGHNA, CDR2 YNFKEQ, per germline. The V segment lost 4 bases and the J segment 5 bases; nucleotides outside the gene matches: 10. The CDR3 has 15 residues. CDR3 sequence: CASSPNGDRFHEQYF. In nucleotides, the CDR3 is TGTGCCAGCAGCCCAAATGGGGACAGGTTCCACGAGCAGTACTTC.

The chain carries TRBV9 and TRBJ2-3, with 12 bases identical to TRBD2. This CDR3 region has 17 residues. V was pared by 3 bases and J by 6 bases, with 11 bases of the junction left unmatched. Germline CDR1 and CDR2: SGDLS and YYNGEE. The CDR3 DNA follows: TGTGCCAGCAGCGCCCCAAGGCCTAGCGGGGGGGAGGATACGCAGTATTTT. The encoded protein is CASSAPRPSGGEDTQYF.